These 5 T cell receptor beta chains were sequenced from one sample in a study of T cells after yellow fever vaccination. Each CDR3 protein gets one entry after TCRdb re-called the 5' RACE reads with MiXCR. The sample yields approximately 450,000 distinct CDR3 sequences, around a sixth seen once. The sample here was PBMCs, taken before the yellow fever booster vaccination. Source of these receptors: a man aged 18 to 35 who received the YFV17D yellow fever vaccine.

The genes are TRBV3-1 and TRBJ2-3, with 7 bases that match TRBD2. V was pared by 4 bases and J by 0 bases, with 10 bases of the junction left unmatched. CDR3 size: 17 residues. Germline lookup yields CDR1 LGHDT and CDR2 YNNKEL (reference sequence). CDR3: CASSPQTSFSSTDTQYF. CDR3 in DNA: TGTGCCAGCAGCCCCCAGACTAGCTTCTCTAGCACAGATACGCAGTATTTT.

This chain joins TRBV5-6 and TRBJ2-6; D uncertain. The CDR3 consists of 19 residues. CDR1 SGHDT and CDR2 YYEEEE come from the germline V gene. V lost 1 base and J 1 base, leaving 18 bases between the germline ends. The CDR3 here is CASSLPGREKSSGANVLTF. CDR3 coding DNA: TGTGCCAGCAGCTTGCCCGGGCGAGAGAAATCATCTGGGGCCAACGTCCTGACTTTC. The variable domain in full, completed from reference TRBV5-6 and TRBJ2-6, reads DAGVTQSPTHLIKTRGQQVTLRCSPKSGHDTVSWYQQALGQGPQFIFQYYEEEERQRGNFPDRFSGHQFPNYSSELNVNALLLGDSALYLCASSLPGREKSSGANVLTFGAGSRLTVL.

This clonotype was observed at least ten times. The chain has TRBV29-1 and TRBJ2-3, with D possibly matching TRBD2 (7 bases). The CDR3 extends over 14 amino acids. Germline V gives CDR1 SQVTM, CDR2 ANQGSEA. V lost 1 base and J lost 5, with 13 bases in between. The CDR3 protein is CSVEGGGGGDTQYF. In DNA form, the CDR3 reads TGCAGCGTTGAAGGCGGGGGCGGGGGAGATACGCAGTATTTT.

This clonotype came up a few times. The CDR3 bases are TGTGCCAGCAGTTACGACCGTAATCAGCCCCAGCATTTT. Translation gives CASSYDRNQPQHF. The rearrangement uses TRBV6-5 and TRBJ1-5; D remains unclear. Per germline, CDR1 MNHEY and CDR2 SVGAGI. This CDR3 contains 13 residues. Trimming stripped 2 bases from V and 4 bases from J, with 6 bases between.

The chain is built from TRBV7-2 and TRBJ2-7; maybe TRBD1 (5 bases). CDR1 is SGHTA and CDR2 is FQGNSA in the germline V gene. There are 14 residues in the CDR3. V was pared by 1 base and J by 0 bases, with 7 bases between. DNA of the CDR3: TGTGCCAGCAGCTTAGGACAGCACTCCTACGAGCAGTACTTC. It specifies CASSLGQHSYEQYF.